This T cell receptor (beta chain) emerged from a study of prognosis after radiotherapy for stage I lung cancer. The overall study: Concurrent therapy was given to no patient receiving stereotactic body radiotherapy. A median of approximately 7 months after radiotherapy, distant metastases were seen in a few patients, while no significant progression was shown by 15. Study-wide findings and caveats: In patients receiving stereotactic body radiation therapy, unique TCR clone counts fell afterward, median roughly 10,000 versus 7,000.

Amplification of TCR beta CDR3 from genomic DNA used two-round multiplex PCR. Amplification during the initial PCR round employed primers specific to each TRBV and TRBJ gene. TCRdb called the multiplex PCR reads again in MiXCR, with one record for every CDR3 protein. The data show around 12,000 distinct CDR3 sequences, with about 43% seen just once and around 40% held by the top ten. Other malignancies, prior chemotherapy and prior radiotherapy were absent in all patients, each of whom was node-negative on CT and PET/CT. V was trimmed by 2 bases and J by 2 bases, leaving 11 bases between them. This CDR3 is built from 15 residues. Germline loops: CDR1 KGHDR, CDR2 SFDVKD. This clonotype was observed at least ten times. As yet, its antigen is unknown.

The TCR was taken from a donor over 45 with non-small cell lung cancer. J is TRBJ1-1 and V is TRBV24-1; D possibly corresponds to TRBD1 (6 bases). This material consisted of PBMCs, taken before or after stereotactic body radiation therapy (not recorded which). The CDR3 loop is CATSDSRGPNTEAFF. CDR3 nucleotides: TGTGCCACCAGTGATTCCAGGGGTCCAAACACTGAAGCTTTCTTT.